This T cell receptor beta chain came from a study of early T cells in non-severe SARS-CoV-2 infection. Germline lookup yields CDR1 SQVTM and CDR2 ANQGSEA. The CDR3 runs 13 residues. Trimming took 2 bases from V and 3 from J, leaving 7 bases between them. As for this clonotype: A much larger clone differs from this one at a single base, so this may be a read error.

TCRdb re-called the 5' RACE reads with MiXCR, one entry per CDR3 protein. In the table there are 45,000 to 55,000 distinct CDR3 sequences, about 6% of which are singletons. The chain is built from TRBV29-1 and TRBJ2-2; no definite D call. The sequencing here drew on whole blood, taken at baseline. This receptor was obtained from an adult who was a healthcare worker with PCR-confirmed SARS-CoV-2 infection or an uninfected control (not recorded which). The CDR3 sequence: CSVELKYTGELFF. As DNA, the CDR3 is TGCAGCGTTGAACTGAAGTACACCGGGGAGCTGTTTTTT.